This passage covers 6 T cell receptor beta chains from one sample sequenced in a study of cytomegalovirus exposure and HLA in healthy donors. Profiling relied on immunoSEQ multiplex PCR, and the TCRdb table lists in-frame clones only, not all of them. The profile shows some 330,000 clones, 80% to 90% of them singletons. Input material: PBMCs. The receptors were gathered from a woman aged 18-35 years in good health and CMV-seronegative.

V usage is TRBV28 and J usage is TRBJ2-1, with 12 bases identical to TRBD2. CDR3 size: 19 residues. V was clipped by 3 bases and J by 6 bases; unmatched bases: 15. Germline V gene data show CDR1 as MDHEN and CDR2 as SYDVKM. Written as DNA, the CDR3 is TGTGCCAGCAGTTTCGAAGGGCTAGCGGGAGGGAGCTACGGCAATGAGCAGTTCTTC. Protein sequence: CASSFEGLAGGSYGNEQFF. Full variable domain (rest looked up from reference TRBV28 and TRBJ2-1): DVKVTQSSRYLVKRTGEKVFLECVQDMDHENMFWYRQDPGLGLRLIYFSYDVKMKEKGDIPEGYSVSREKKERFSLILESASTNQTSMYLCASSFEGLAGGSYGNEQFFGPGTRLTVL.

This clone appeared a few times. The identical CDR3 is also encoded by other nucleotide sequences in the sample. V usage is TRBV2 and J usage is TRBJ2-7; a weak D match, TRBD1 (6 bases). Trimming removed 4 bases at V and 4 bases at J, with 8 bases between. Germline CDR1 is SNHLY and CDR2 is FYNNEI. The CDR3 contains 12 residues. In nucleotides, the CDR3 is TGTGCCAGCAGTGCCCAGGGGTACGAGCAGTACTTC. Its protein product is CASSAQGYEQYF.

The chain recombines TRBV2 with TRBJ2-1, with TRBD2 identical over 15 bases. This CDR3 comprises 14 residues. The V and J ends lost 7 bases and 7 bases, in that order; junction bases with no gene match: 2. CDR1 is SNHLY, CDR2 FYNNEI, per germline. The CDR3 nucleotides are TGTGCCAGCATGGGACTAGCGGGAGGTAATGAGCAGTTCTTC. Encoded protein: CASMGLAGGNEQFF.

This clone was detected only once. This chain joins TRBV29-1 and TRBJ2-3, with 8 bases lining up with TRBD2. Trimming removed 4 bases from V and 0 bases from J; junction bases left unmatched: 12. The CDR3 has 17 amino acids. CDR1 and CDR2 (germline): SQVTM, ANQGSEA. CDR3: CSVAGIAGRSSTDTQYF. The DNA of the CDR3 is TGCAGCGTTGCGGGAATAGCGGGGCGCTCTAGCACAGATACGCAGTATTTT.

V gene TRBV7-9 combines with J gene TRBJ2-1; the D is unclear. CDR1 is SEHNR and CDR2 is FQNEAQ in the germline V gene (reference sequence). The CDR3 is 15 residues long. V shed 1 base and J shed 6 bases, with 13 bases lying between them. In DNA, the CDR3 is TGTGCCAGCAGCTTAGTTACCGGGTTTAGCAATGAGCAGTTCTTC. Protein sequence: CASSLVTGFSNEQFF.

This clone came up a few times. The genes are TRBV9 and TRBJ1-1; 7 bases are a match to TRBD1. Germline V gene lookup returns CDR1 SGDLS and CDR2 YYNGEE. Trimming at V came to 0 bases and at J to 3 bases, leaving 5 bases not matched to a gene. The CDR3 is made up of 15 amino acids. The CDR3 reads CASSVEGAGDTEAFF. The DNA of the CDR3 is TGTGCCAGCAGCGTAGAGGGGGCAGGGGACACTGAAGCTTTCTTT.